This entry is about one T cell receptor beta chain. The nonmyeloablative bone marrow transplants came from related graft donors, with transient mixed chimerism. Germline V CDR1 and CDR2: SEHNR, FQNEAQ (reference sequence). The CDR3 length is 16 residues. V was pared by 1 base and J by 3 bases, with 13 bases between. TCRdb's copy holds only in-frame clones and misses some; the assay was immunoSEQ multiplex PCR. This table holds about 50,000 clones, approximately 90% found once. The sample belongs to a study of Tregs in tolerant kidney transplant recipients. The sequence was obtained from a human patient who received a combined kidney and bone marrow transplant. Some T cells may be transferred from the graft donor. The J gene is TRBJ2-1, the V gene TRBV7-9; possibly TRBD2 for D (5 bases). The sequences come from CD8+ T cells from blood (PBMCs), collected 12 months after the transplant. This chain's CDR3 is CASSLGYGVDYNEQFF. The CDR3 nucleotides are TGTGCCAGCAGCTTAGGGTACGGGGTCGACTACAATGAGCAGTTCTTC.